Below, 26 T cell receptor beta chains from the same sample are listed, as sequenced in a study of T cell responses to AZD1222 COVID-19 vaccine. This table comes from immunoSEQ multiplex PCR, and its TCRdb copy is limited to in-frame clones, with some not included. The table lists about 73,000 clones, 85% to 90% of them singletons, with over 1.1% in the top ten. The specimen comprised peripheral blood, sampled 28 days after the second AZD1222 dose. The receptor set was obtained from an adult who received the AZD1222 COVID-19 vaccine.

This chain uses TRBV4-2 with TRBJ2-7, with D maybe TRBD1 (6 bases). The CDR3 runs to 15 residues. Germline loops: CDR1 LGHNA, CDR2 YNFKEQ. Trimming removed 4 bases at V and 3 bases at J, with 16 bases between. CDR3 region: CASSLTPGRGYEQYF. CDR3 coding DNA: TGTGCCAGCAGCCTCACTCCCGGCAGGGGCTACGAGCAGTACTTC.

The rearrangement uses TRBV19 and TRBJ2-6, with D perhaps TRBD1 or TRBD2 (6 bases each). V lost 2 bases to trimming and J lost 1 base, with 15 bases between them. CDR1 is LNHDA and CDR2 is SQIVND in the germline V gene (reference sequence). The CDR3 contains 18 residues. The CDR3, as DNA: TGTGCCAGTAGTATAATTGGGGGGCGAAGATCTGGGGCCAACGTCCTGACTTTC. This translates into CASSIIGGRRSGANVLTF. The full variable domain, in which reference TRBV19 and TRBJ2-6 provide the parts outside the CDR3, is DGGITQSPKYLFRKEGQNVTLSCEQNLNHDAMYWYRQDPGQGLRLIYYSQIVNDFQKGDIAEGYSVSREKKESFPLTVTSAQKNPTAFYLCASSIIGGRRSGANVLTFGAGSRLTVL.

The J gene is TRBJ2-7, the V gene TRBV25-1; D perhaps matches TRBD2 (6 bases). Germline V gives CDR1 MGHDK, CDR2 SYGVNS. V was pared by 3 bases and J by 3 bases, with 9 bases between. The CDR3 spans 13 residues. The CDR3, as DNA: TGTGCCAGCAGTGACGGGGGAGACTACGAGCAGTACTTC. As protein: CASSDGGDYEQYF.

V usage is TRBV5-6 and J usage is TRBJ1-2; no clear D. Looked up from germline, CDR1 is SGHDT and CDR2 is YYEEEE. This CDR3 is 13 amino acids long. V was cut by 2 bases and J by 8 bases, with 13 bases left in between. The CDR3 DNA sequence: TGTGCCAGCAGCTTAGCAACCCAGCCGGGCTACACCTTC. Encoded protein: CASSLATQPGYTF. The full variable domain, completed using reference TRBV5-6 and TRBJ1-2, is DAGVTQSPTHLIKTRGQQVTLRCSPKSGHDTVSWYQQALGQGPQFIFQYYEEEERQRGNFPDRFSGHQFPNYSSELNVNALLLGDSALYLCASSLATQPGYTFGSGTRLTVV.

The chain combines TRBV4-3 with TRBJ2-1; D gene ambiguous. The germline V gene encodes CDR1 LGHNA and CDR2 YSLEER. This CDR3 spans 18 amino acids. Trimming pared 0 bases from V and 0 bases from J, leaving 15 bases between. CDR3 sequence: CASSQEPYPGSSYNEQFF. CDR3 DNA: TGCGCCAGCAGCCAAGAACCCTACCCCGGCAGCTCCTACAATGAGCAGTTCTTC.

Only a few counts were recorded for this clone. The chain joins TRBV10-3 to TRBJ1-5, with no clear D. The CDR3 is 16 residues long. V shed 10 bases and J shed 1 base, with 20 bases lying between them. In germline, CDR1 is ENHRY, CDR2 SYGVKD. The CDR3 is CATMPSGRLSNQPQHF. The DNA for the CDR3 is TGTGCCACGATGCCGTCGGGTAGGTTAAGCAATCAGCCCCAGCATTTT.

The chain joins TRBV28 to TRBJ1-2; 10 bases map to TRBD1. Losses at the gene ends were 4 bases for V and 6 bases for J; bases not matched to a gene: 5. The CDR3 is made up of 14 amino acids. CDR1 and CDR2 (germline): MDHEN, SYDVKM. The CDR3 nucleotides are TGTGCCAGCAGTTGGGACAGGGGTAGGGATGGCTACACCTTC. This sequence encodes CASSWDRGRDGYTF.

The J gene is TRBJ1-5, the V gene TRBV30; TRBD1 might be the D (6 bases). The germline V gene has CDR1 GTSNPN and CDR2 SVGIG (reference sequence). The CDR3 consists of 16 residues. The V end was cut by 2 bases, the J end by 6 bases, with 20 bases between. CDR3 DNA: TGTGCCTGGAGTCCTAAAGGGGGGGTTCTTGGTCAGCCCCAGCATTTT. Its translation: CAWSPKGGVLGQPQHF.

In its sample, this clone was seen once. The DNA for the CDR3 is TGTGCCGGCGCGGGTTACAATGAGCAGTTCTTC. Amino acid sequence: CAGAGYNEQFF. The V and J genes are TRBV30 and TRBJ2-1; D perhaps matches TRBD2 (5 bases). V was pared by 8 bases and J by 4 bases, with 9 bases between. Germline CDR1 reads GTSNPN; CDR2 reads SVGIG (reference sequence). This CDR3 spans 11 amino acids. The variable domain in full, completed from reference TRBV30 and TRBJ2-1, reads SQTIHQWPATLVQPVGSPLSLECTVEGTSNPNLYWYRQAAGRGLQLLFYSVGIGQISSEVPQNLSASRPQDRQFILSSKKLLLSDSGFYLCAGAGYNEQFFGPGTRLTVL.

The chain combines TRBV10-3 with TRBJ2-2, with D perhaps TRBD2 (5 bases). In germline, CDR1 is ENHRY, CDR2 SYGVKD. The ends were cut back, 6 bases at V and 0 bases at J, with 5 bases in the middle. The CDR3 runs 13 residues. DNA of the CDR3: TGTGCCATCAGCGGGGCGAACACCGGGGAGCTGTTTTTT. This gives the protein CAISGANTGELFF.

The V and J genes are TRBV5-8 and TRBJ1-4; D ambiguous. CDR3 length equals 15 residues. Germline CDR1 and CDR2: SGHTS and YDEGEE. V lost 4 bases, J lost 1 base, and 11 bases lay in between. This chain's CDR3 is CASSVGDVTNEKLFF. In DNA form, the CDR3 reads TGTGCCAGCAGCGTTGGAGATGTAACTAATGAAAAACTGTTTTTT.

The rearrangement uses TRBV4-1 and TRBJ1-2; 7 nucleotides match TRBD1. The CDR3 contains 14 residues. V dropped 4 bases and J dropped 6; count of bases not matched to a gene: 8. The germline CDR1 and CDR2 sequences are MGHRA and YSYEKL. The CDR3 nucleotides read TGCGCCAGCAGCCGTGGCGAGGGGGCTAATGGCTACACCTTC. This sequence encodes CASSRGEGANGYTF.

The gene calls are TRBV3-1 (or the pseudogene TRBV3-2) and TRBJ1-2, with D possibly being TRBD1 (5 bases). V was cut by 3 bases and J by 7 bases, with 9 bases left in between. This CDR3 spans 12 amino acids. Germline V CDR1 and CDR2: LGHDT, YNNKEL (reference sequence). In DNA, the CDR3 is TGTGCCAGCAGCCAGGGGGTTGGTGGCTACACCTTC. It encodes CASSQGVGGYTF.

The CDR3 DNA reads as TGCGCCAGCAGCCTGGAGGGGACAGGTAAAAACATTCAGTACTTC. Translation gives CASSLEGTGKNIQYF. This rearrangement joins TRBV5-1 to TRBJ2-4; TRBD1 matches at 8 bases. The germline CDR1 and CDR2 sequences are SGHRS and YFSETQ. The CDR3 is made up of 15 amino acids. With V trimmed by 4 bases and J by 4 bases, 7 bases remained unmatched.

The gene calls are TRBV5-4 and TRBJ2-5; 9 bases match TRBD1. Trimming took 0 bases from V and 6 from J; bases not matched to a gene: 6. Per the germline V gene, CDR1 is SGHNT and CDR2 is YYREEE (reference sequence). The CDR3 is made up of 15 amino acids. The CDR3: CASSLDGTGRQTQYF. DNA for the CDR3: TGTGCCAGCAGCTTGGACGGGACAGGGAGACAGACCCAGTACTTC. Variable domain in full (rest from reference TRBV5-4 and TRBJ2-5): ETGVTQSPTHLIKTRGQQVTLRCSSQSGHNTVSWYQQALGQGPQFIFQYYREEENGRGNFPPRFSGLQFPNYSSELNVNALELDDSALYLCASSLDGTGRQTQYFGPGTRLLVL.

The genes are TRBV6-2 or TRBV6-3 and TRBJ2-7, with D possibly being TRBD1 (5 bases). V was pared by 6 bases and J by 6 bases, with 12 bases between. In germline, CDR1 is MNHEY, CDR2 SVGEGT. The CDR3 spans 12 residues. The CDR3 region has the DNA TGTGCCAGCAGCCCCCGAAGGGGCGAGCAGTACTTC. Translation gives CASSPRRGEQYF.

This rearrangement joins TRBV19 to TRBJ2-3; possible D gene TRBD2, 5 bases. The V and J ends lost 10 bases and 0 bases respectively, with 14 bases between them. Germline V gene data show CDR1 as LNHDA and CDR2 as SQIVND (reference sequence). The CDR3 extends over 14 amino acids. CDR3 coding DNA: TGTGCCACCTCAGAGGCGGGTAGCACAGATACGCAGTATTTT. This sequence encodes CATSEAGSTDTQYF.

The table lists this clone with a count of one. The chain employs TRBV5-1 and TRBJ2-1; 11 bases map to TRBD1. V shed 6 bases and J 7 bases; nucleotides not matched to a gene: 9. The V gene's germline CDR1 is SGHRS and CDR2 YFSETQ. The CDR3 is 15 amino acids. The CDR3, as DNA: TGCGCCAGCATGCTTTGGACAGGGGGCATTAATGAGCAGTTCTTC. This codes for CASMLWTGGINEQFF.

There are a few counts of this clone. The chain joins TRBV9 to TRBJ1-6, with D hard to call. Trimming removed 0 bases from V and 5 bases from J, with 9 bases in between. The CDR3 contains 15 residues. Germline assignment: CDR1 SGDLS and CDR2 YYNGEE. CDR3 amino acids: CASSVVDGNNSPLHF. The CDR3 nucleotides are TGTGCCAGCAGCGTAGTAGATGGGAATAATTCACCCCTCCACTTT.

The count of this clone is one. The V and J genes are TRBV5-1 and TRBJ2-3; D ambiguous. CDR3 length: 13 residues. V shed 4 bases and J shed 0 bases, with 6 bases lying between them. Germline CDR1 is SGHRS and CDR2 is YFSETQ. The DNA of the CDR3 is TGCGCCAGCAGCCCGAAAAGCACAGATACGCAGTATTTT. Its protein product is CASSPKSTDTQYF. The full variable domain, its missing parts supplied by reference TRBV5-1 and TRBJ2-3, is KAGVTQTPRYLIKTRGQQVTLSCSPISGHRSVSWYQQTPGQGLQFLFEYFSETQRNKGNFPGRFSGRQFSNSRSEMNVSTLELGDSALYLCASSPKSTDTQYFGPGTRLTVL.

The V and J genes are TRBV5-4 and TRBJ2-5; D ambiguous. Germline V lookup: CDR1 SGHNT, CDR2 YYREEE (reference sequence). Trimming took 0 bases from V and 0 from J, leaving 6 bases between them. The CDR3 extends over 14 amino acids. The CDR3 here is CASSLEADQETQYF. The CDR3, as DNA: TGTGCCAGCAGCTTGGAGGCAGACCAAGAGACCCAGTACTTC.

This clone was observed once. The chain joins TRBV5-6 to TRBJ2-2; D may be TRBD2 (5 bases). This CDR3 contains 15 residues. Germline-derived CDR1 and CDR2 are SGHDT and YYEEEE. V lost 5 bases, J lost 0 bases, and 11 bases lay in between. CDR3 protein: CASSSTSANTGELFF. DNA of the CDR3: TGTGCCAGCAGTAGTACTAGTGCGAACACCGGGGAGCTGTTTTTT.

The chain recombines TRBV3-1 (or the pseudogene TRBV3-2) with TRBJ1-1; tentatively, D is TRBD1 (5 bases). Germline assignment: CDR1 LGHDT and CDR2 YNNKEL (reference sequence). V lost 2 bases to trimming and J lost 1 base, with 14 bases between them. The CDR3 extends over 16 amino acids. The CDR3 protein is CASSQHGTGSNTEAFF. The CDR3 region has the DNA TGTGCCAGCAGCCAACATGGAACAGGTTCGAACACTGAAGCTTTCTTT.

This rearrangement joins TRBV6-5 to TRBJ2-7, with TRBD1 matching over 10 bases. The germline V gene has CDR1 MNHEY and CDR2 SVGAGI. The V and J ends lost 6 bases and 9 bases, in that order; junction bases with no gene match: 14. CDR3 size: 15 residues. DNA of the CDR3: TGTGCCAGCAGATCTCCCGGGACAGGGGTGATAATGCAGTACTTC. Translation: CASRSPGTGVIMQYF.

The J gene is TRBJ1-3, the V gene TRBV9; D ambiguous. V dropped 1 base and J dropped 0 bases, with 8 bases sitting between them. CDR1 is SGDLS and CDR2 is YYNGEE in the germline V gene. The CDR3 totals 15 residues. DNA of the CDR3: TGTGCCAGCAGCGTACAGGATCACTCTGGAAACACCATATATTTT. This sequence encodes CASSVQDHSGNTIYF.

The V call is TRBV7-2, the J call TRBJ1-5, with D possibly TRBD1 on 6 matching bases. V was clipped by 5 bases and J by 4 bases, with 12 bases between them. The CDR3 contains 14 residues. The germline CDR1 and CDR2 sequences are SGHTA and FQGNSA. The CDR3 DNA reads TGTGCCAGCAGCACCGGGACACCTAATCAGCCCCAGCATTTT. Encoded protein: CASSTGTPNQPQHF.